This T cell receptor (beta chain) was profiled in a study of human T cells and chemical hapten exposure. Study overall: An area of 2 cm by approximately 2 cm on upper inner arm skin received 2% DPC for sensitization.

In its sample, this clonotype was seen many times. What it binds is not known. Stated time point: patch test 2, 6 weeks after DPC sensitization. Documented treatment: therapeutic diphenylcyclopropenone sensitization with weekly scalp DPC. Each patch test followed a blood draw. Within the library, unique molecular identifiers were attached to each individual cDNA molecule. In TCRdb, the RACE reads were re-called with MiXCR into one record per CDR3 protein. The data show some 350,000 distinct CDR3 sequences, under 6.5% seen once. Broader study findings: There were significantly more large CDR3 similarity clusters among expanded TCRs than among controls.

The TCR originated in a young woman with alopecia areata. Some clones in this sample may be carry-over from other donors' samples. The sample here was whole blood, taken in connection with sensitization to the hapten diphenylcyclopropenone (DPC).

CDR3 bases: TGTGCCAGCACCCTGACAGATAACTATGGCTACACCTTC. This codes for CASTLTDNYGYTF. V is TRBV6-1 and J is TRBJ1-2, with D perhaps matching TRBD1 (5 bases). The germline V gene encodes CDR1 MNHNS and CDR2 SASEGT. The CDR3 is 13 residues long. Trimming took off 7 bases at V and 1 base at J, with 10 bases between the two ends.